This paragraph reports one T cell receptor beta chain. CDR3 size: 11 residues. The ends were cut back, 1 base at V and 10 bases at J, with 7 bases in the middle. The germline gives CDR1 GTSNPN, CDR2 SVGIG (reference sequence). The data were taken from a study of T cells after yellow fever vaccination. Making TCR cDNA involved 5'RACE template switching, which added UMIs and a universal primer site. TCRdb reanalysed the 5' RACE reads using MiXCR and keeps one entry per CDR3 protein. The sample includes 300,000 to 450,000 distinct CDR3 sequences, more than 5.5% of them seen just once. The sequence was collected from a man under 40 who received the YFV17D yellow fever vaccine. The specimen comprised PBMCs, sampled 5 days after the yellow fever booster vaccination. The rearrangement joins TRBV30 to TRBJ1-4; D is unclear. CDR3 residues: CAWSDGRKLFF. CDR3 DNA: TGTGCCTGGAGTGACGGAAGAAAACTGTTTTTT.